The rows below give T cell receptor beta chains drawn from one sample of a study of identical twins. TCRdb reanalysed the 5' RACE reads using MiXCR and keeps one entry per CDR3 protein. The sample records about 240,000 distinct CDR3 sequences, 10% being singletons. What was sequenced was memory T cells sorted from blood. Receptors were obtained from a man aged 50 or older in good health. The CDR3 runs from the conserved cysteine through the conserved F or W. The D gene is left open where the match is weak. Part of the rows lack a size; the others show once, few, many or a class for expanded clones.

J	V	D	size	CDR3	DNA
TRBJ2-7	TRBV2	TRBD1	once	CASSPQGLSYEQYF	TGTGCCAGCAGTCCACAGGGGCTCTCCTACGAGCAGTACTTC
TRBJ2-7	TRBV29-1	NA	many	CSVVGGYEQYF	TGCAGCGTTGTGGGGGGTTACGAGCAGTACTTC
TRBJ1-2	TRBV3-1	NA	many	CASSHGLGGYTF	TGTGCCAGCAGCCACGGCTTGGGGGGCTACACCTTC
TRBJ1-6	TRBV29-1	TRBD1	few	CSAATGVDSPLHF	TGCAGCGCTGCGACAGGGGTGGATTCACCCCTCCACTTT
TRBJ2-1	TRBV5-1	TRBD1	few	CASSNPGTGGERQFF	TGCGCCAGCAGCAACCCGGGGACAGGGGGCGAAAGGCAGTTCTTC
TRBJ2-1	TRBV20-1	NA	NA	CSARFRDNYFNEQFF	TGCAGTGCTAGATTCCGGGACAACTACTTCAATGAGCAGTTCTTC
TRBJ2-7	TRBV20-1	TRBD2	NA	CSARVRGGGYEQYF	TGCAGTGCTAGAGTGCGGGGGGGCGGCTACGAGCAGTACTTC
TRBJ1-5	TRBV20-1	NA	NA	CSASEDSLGQPQHF	TGCAGTGCTAGCGAGGACAGTCTGGGGCAGCCCCAGCATTTT
TRBJ2-7	TRBV6-5	NA	many	CASSSRGRGYEQYF	TGTGCCAGCAGTTCGCGGGGACGTGGCTACGAGCAGTACTTC
TRBJ2-3	TRBV20-1	NA	NA	CSFIVSGVASTDTQYF	TGCAGCTTCATTGTCTCGGGGGTAGCTAGCACAGATACGCAGTATTTT
TRBJ2-1	TRBV18	TRBD1	few	CASSSTGYNEQFF	TGTGCCAGCTCATCGACAGGGTACAATGAGCAGTTCTTC
TRBJ2-1	TRBV7-2	NA	many	CASSLALRRTNEQFF	TGTGCCAGCAGCTTAGCTTTGAGAAGGACCAATGAGCAGTTCTTC
TRBJ2-2	TRBV6-1	NA	few	CASRPDLGDTGELFF	TGTGCCAGCAGACCCGACTTAGGGGACACCGGGGAGCTGTTTTTT
TRBJ1-2	TRBV6-1	NA	few	CASSDGGELGYTF	TGTGCCAGCAGTGATGGGGGGGAACTTGGCTACACCTTC
TRBJ2-3	TRBV28	NA	NA	CASSLFLRTHKSTDTQYF	TGTGCCAGCAGTTTATTCCTAAGGACACACAAGAGCACAGATACGCAGTATTTT
TRBJ2-7	TRBV29-1	NA	many	CSGGDNSYEQYF	TGCAGCGGCGGAGACAACTCCTACGAGCAGTACTTC
TRBJ2-3	TRBV29-1	NA	NA	CSVRGVSTDTQYF	TGCAGCGTACGAGGGGTGAGCACAGATACGCAGTATTTT
TRBJ2-2	TRBV7-8	NA	few	CASSLIGGPNTGELFF	TGTGCCAGCAGCTTAATCGGCGGCCCTAACACCGGGGAGCTGTTTTTT
TRBJ1-2	TRBV12-3/TRBV12-4	TRBD1	few	CASSLGGTVEFGYTF	TGTGCCAGCAGTTTAGGGGGGACAGTAGAATTCGGCTACACCTTC
TRBJ2-3	TRBV10-3	TRBD2	few	CAISEGGRTDTQYF	TGTGCCATCAGTGAGGGCGGGAGGACAGATACGCAGTATTTT
TRBJ1-5	TRBV12-5	NA	NA	CASGLVLVWENNQPQHF	TGTGCTAGTGGTTTGGTACTCGTTTGGGAGAACAATCAGCCCCAGCATTTT
TRBJ2-3	TRBV4-1	NA	NA	CASSDPEVTQYF	TGCGCCAGCAGCGACCCAGAAGTTACGCAGTATTTT
TRBJ2-3	TRBV13	NA	NA	CASSSLGSTTPRNTQYF	TGTGCCAGCAGCTCCCTGGGTTCAACGACTCCCAGAAATACGCAGTATTTT
TRBJ2-1	TRBV9	TRBD2	few	CASSASGGSYNEQFF	TGTGCCAGCAGCGCTAGCGGGGGCTCCTACAATGAGCAGTTCTTC
TRBJ2-4	TRBV15	TRBD2	few	CATSRDPSGLNIQYF	TGTGCCACCAGCAGAGACCCTAGCGGGTTAAACATTCAGTACTTC
TRBJ1-4	TRBV6-6	NA	many	CASRDDRSEKLFF	TGTGCCAGCAGAGACGACAGGTCTGAAAAACTGTTTTTT
TRBJ2-3	TRBV12-3/TRBV12-4	NA	many	CASSLSPSGAGDTQYF	TGTGCCAGCAGTTTATCCCCTTCGGGAGCCGGAGATACGCAGTATTTT
TRBJ2-4	TRBV30	NA	many	CAWSVGQPGVKNIQYF	TGTGCCTGGAGTGTAGGCCAACCCGGGGTCAAAAACATTCAGTACTTC
TRBJ2-5	TRBV12-3/TRBV12-4	TRBD1	NA	CASSLGNRGETQYF	TGTGCCAGCAGTTTGGGGAACAGGGGGGAGACCCAGTACTTC
TRBJ1-5	TRBV29-1	NA	many	CSARQEWISQINQPQHF	TGCAGCGCCCGACAGGAGTGGATTAGTCAAATCAATCAGCCCCAGCATTTT
TRBJ2-7	TRBV29-1	NA	NA	CSVRRGQGGPNSYEQYF	TGCAGCGTTAGGCGGGGGCAGGGAGGACCCAACTCCTACGAGCAGTACTTC
TRBJ2-2	TRBV9	NA	many	CASSVAGGTGELFF	TGTGCCAGCAGCGTAGCTGGCGGAACCGGGGAGCTGTTTTTT
TRBJ2-1	TRBV7-3	NA	once	CASSSMGLPRHEQFF	TGTGCCAGCAGCTCGATGGGACTCCCTCGCCATGAGCAGTTCTTC
TRBJ1-3	TRBV6-5	NA	few	CASSYTSGPSGNTIYF	TGTGCCAGCAGTTACACCTCAGGCCCCTCTGGAAACACCATATATTTT
TRBJ2-3	TRBV5-4	NA	many	CASSLGPVTDTQYF	TGTGCCAGCAGCTTAGGACCAGTCACAGATACGCAGTATTTT
TRBJ1-2	TRBV6-2/TRBV6-3	NA	NA	CASSDPRAPGDYGYTF	TGTGCCAGCAGTGATCCTCGTGCTCCAGGGGACTATGGCTACACCTTC
TRBJ2-1	TRBV27	TRBD1	many	CASSKPPGQTYNEQFF	TGTGCCAGCAGTAAACCCCCGGGACAGACCTACAATGAGCAGTTCTTC
TRBJ2-1	TRBV20-1	TRBD2	few	CSAWTSGRQFF	TGCAGTGCTTGGACTAGCGGACGGCAGTTCTTC
TRBJ1-2	TRBV4-1	NA	NA	CASRPDRTSYGYTF	TGCGCCAGCAGGCCCGACAGGACATCCTATGGCTACACCTTC
TRBJ2-4	TRBV5-1	NA	few	CASSSIEGGPNIQYF	TGCGCCAGCAGCTCGATAGAGGGGGGCCCTAACATTCAGTACTTC
TRBJ2-1	TRBV27	TRBD1	many	CASRVGTGWNEQFF	TGTGCCAGTCGCGTCGGGACAGGGTGGAATGAGCAGTTCTTC
TRBJ2-3	TRBV10-3	TRBD2	few	CAITGGSTDTQYF	TGTGCCATCACGGGGGGTAGCACAGATACGCAGTATTTT
TRBJ2-2	TRBV4-3	TRBD1	few	CASSPGGIGELFF	TGCGCCAGCAGCCCAGGGGGAATCGGGGAGCTGTTTTTT
TRBJ2-2	TRBV30	NA	NA	CAWRVGREPGELFF	TGTGCCTGGAGAGTCGGCAGGGAACCCGGGGAGCTGTTTTTT
TRBJ1-2	TRBV24-1	NA	few	CATSDFALNYGYTF	TGTGCCACCAGTGATTTCGCCCTGAACTATGGCTACACCTTC
TRBJ2-1	TRBV20-1	TRBD2	once	CSARDQSGRSFEQFF	TGCAGTGCTAGAGATCAGAGCGGGAGGTCTTTTGAGCAGTTCTTC
TRBJ1-2	TRBV27	NA	NA	CASSLSGRYGYTF	TGTGCCAGCAGTTTATCAGGGAGGTATGGCTACACCTTC
TRBJ1-2	TRBV11-2	NA	many	CASSFLGNRGYTF	TGTGCCAGCAGCTTCCTAGGGAATCGAGGCTACACCTTC
TRBJ1-4	TRBV4-2	NA	many	CASSPHRATNEKLFF	TGTGCCAGCAGCCCACACAGGGCCACTAATGAAAAACTGTTTTTT
TRBJ1-1	TRBV18	NA	few	CASSPSTLNTEAFF	TGTGCCAGCTCTCCTTCCACCTTGAACACTGAAGCTTTCTTT
TRBJ2-7	TRBV9	TRBD2	many	CASSAGGQNSYEQYF	TGTGCCAGCAGCGCGGGGGGTCAGAACTCCTACGAGCAGTACTTC
TRBJ1-1	TRBV12-3/TRBV12-4	NA	many	CASRGTLGWAMNTEAFF	TGTGCCAGCAGGGGGACACTAGGATGGGCCATGAACACTGAAGCTTTCTTT
TRBJ1-6	TRBV7-2	NA	few	CASSLVSRGNSPLHF	TGTGCCAGCAGCTTAGTGTCCCGGGGGAATTCACCCCTCCACTTT
TRBJ1-1	TRBV11-1	TRBD1	NA	CASSGQAATEAFF	TGTGCCAGCAGTGGACAGGCGGCCACTGAAGCTTTCTTT
TRBJ2-3	TRBV5-6	NA	few	CASSRRFGGATDTQYF	TGTGCCAGCAGCCGTCGGTTTGGGGGGGCAACAGATACGCAGTATTTT
TRBJ2-3	TRBV9	NA	many	CASSVNRSPDTQYF	TGTGCCAGCAGCGTAAACAGGAGTCCAGATACGCAGTATTTT
TRBJ1-4	TRBV7-9	TRBD1	NA	CASSPRDRGSEKLFF	TGTGCCAGCAGCCCGCGGGACAGGGGTAGCGAAAAACTGTTTTTT
TRBJ1-6	TRBV18	NA	few	CASSPPLGPNSPLHF	TGTGCCAGCTCACCACCCCTCGGACCGAATTCACCCCTCCACTTT
TRBJ2-2	TRBV28	NA	many	CASSSIWIGQGHTGELFF	TGTGCCAGCAGTTCAATCTGGATAGGGCAGGGCCACACCGGGGAGCTGTTTTTT
TRBJ1-2	TRBV6-1	TRBD1	NA	CASSDASGQGLWGYTF	TGTGCCAGCAGTGACGCTTCTGGACAGGGTCTCTGGGGCTACACCTTC